These 21 T cell receptor beta chains were sequenced from one sample in a study of blood T cell repertoires in COVID-19. Assay: immunoSEQ multiplex PCR; the TCRdb copy retains only in-frame clones and omits some. The table shows 140,000 to 150,000 clones, with 81% occurring only once. Specimen: peripheral blood. The receptors derive from a human donor in a cohort sampled during active COVID-19.

The V and J genes are TRBV7-9 and TRBJ1-3, with TRBD1 identical over 9 bases. The CDR3 has 16 residues. The V gene's germline CDR1 is SEHNR and CDR2 FQNEAQ (reference sequence). Germline trimming cut 7 bases from V and 4 bases from J; bases unmatched to any gene: 11. The CDR3 sequence is CASTLGDRELGNTIYF. The CDR3 bases are TGTGCCAGCACCCTAGGGGACAGGGAACTGGGAAACACCATATATTTT.

CDR3 bases: TGTGCCAGCAGCAGAACAGGGGGCGGAATGAACACTGAAGCTTTCTTT. Translating gives CASSRTGGGMNTEAFF. The chain recombines TRBV21-1 with TRBJ1-1; TRBD1 is taken as the D call from the table, unchecked against the DNA. TRBV21-1 is designated a pseudogene. This CDR3 region has 16 residues.

The rearrangement links TRBV28 to TRBJ2-7, with D unclear. Between the trimmed V and J ends, which lost 7 bases and 7 bases, there was a span of 14 bases. Germline V gene data show CDR1 as MDHEN and CDR2 as SYDVKM. This CDR3 has 12 residues. CDR3 residues: CASTPSGWEQYF. In nucleotides, the CDR3 is TGTGCCAGCACCCCCTCGGGTTGGGAGCAGTACTTC.

V usage is TRBV19 and J usage is TRBJ2-1; TRBD2 agrees at 16 bases. The trim removed 5 bases at V and 6 bases at J, leaving 7 bases unmatched. The CDR3 runs 17 residues. The germline gives CDR1 LNHDA, CDR2 SQIVND (reference sequence). CDR3 loop: CASSPRGLAGGLNEQFF. CDR3 sequence (DNA): TGTGCCAGTAGTCCCCGGGGACTAGCGGGAGGGCTCAATGAGCAGTTCTTC.

This clone was detected only once. The V gene is TRBV7-2, the J gene TRBJ2-7; D unclear. V was cut by 9 bases and J by 1 base, with 13 bases left in between. CDR1 and CDR2 from the germline V gene are SGHTA and FQGNSA. This CDR3 region has 13 residues. The DNA for the CDR3 is TGTGCCAGTCGGCTAGGCCTATCCTACGAGCAGTACTTC. It is translated as CASRLGLSYEQYF.

The chain joins TRBV28 to TRBJ1-5, with D perhaps matching TRBD1 (6 bases). V was cut by 7 bases and J by 6 bases, with 13 bases left in between. Germline-derived CDR1 and CDR2 are MDHEN and SYDVKM. The length of the CDR3 is 13 residues. Here the CDR3 reads CASIPRGSQPQHF. Here the CDR3 DNA reads TGTGCCAGCATTCCCAGGGGTAGTCAGCCCCAGCATTTT.

The rearrangement joins TRBV29-1 to TRBJ2-7, with 9 bases identical to TRBD2. The ends lost 4 bases at V and 3 bases at J; junction bases unmatched: 4. The CDR3 has 13 residues. In germline, CDR1 is SQVTM, CDR2 ANQGSEA. As DNA, the CDR3 is TGCAGCGTTGGTGGCGGGAGGGTCTACGAGCAGTACTTC. As protein: CSVGGGRVYEQYF.

This chain connects TRBV4-1 to TRBJ2-7, with D possibly being TRBD1 (6 bases). V was pared by 2 bases and J by 0 bases, with 8 bases between. In germline, CDR1 is MGHRA, CDR2 YSYEKL. The CDR3 is 14 amino acids. The CDR3 coding sequence is TGCGCCAGCAGCCAAACAGGGATCTCCTACGAGCAGTACTTC. This encodes CASSQTGISYEQYF.

Points on this clone: The same CDR3 is also encoded by other DNA sequences in this sample. V is TRBV6-2 or TRBV6-3 and J is TRBJ1-2, with D possibly matching TRBD1 (6 bases). V dropped 5 bases and J dropped 5 bases, with 9 bases sitting between them. The CDR3 covers 12 residues. Germline CDR1 is MNHEY and CDR2 is SVGEGT. The CDR3 DNA is TGTGCCAGCAGTCAACAGGGATATGGCTACACCTTC. It encodes CASSQQGYGYTF.

The CDR3 DNA sequence: TGTGCCAGCAGTTCGGTGGATAGCGAAGAAGAGACCCAGTACTTC. Translating it yields CASSSVDSEEETQYF. The gene calls are TRBV6-5 and TRBJ2-5; possibly TRBD2 for D (5 bases). V dropped 4 bases and J dropped 3 bases, with 15 bases sitting between them. The germline V gene has CDR1 MNHEY and CDR2 SVGAGI. The CDR3 runs to 15 residues.

The chain uses TRBV9 and TRBJ2-5; 7 nucleotides line up with TRBD2. This CDR3 is 16 amino acids long. Trimming cost V 0 bases and J 1 base; bases outside gene matches: 6. Germline lookup yields CDR1 SGDLS and CDR2 YYNGEE. The CDR3 reads CASSVGSSGVQETQYF. DNA of the CDR3: TGTGCCAGCAGCGTAGGTTCTAGCGGAGTCCAAGAGACCCAGTACTTC. The full variable domain, in which reference TRBV9 and TRBJ2-5 provide the parts outside the CDR3, is DSGVTQTPKHLITATGQRVTLRCSPRSGDLSVYWYQQSLDQGLQFLIQYYNGEERAKGNILERFSAQQFPDLHSELNLSSLELGDSALYFCASSVGSSGVQETQYFGPGTRLLVL.

The chain is built from TRBV7-2 and TRBJ1-5; possibly TRBD1 for D (5 bases). CDR1 SGHTA and CDR2 FQGNSA come from the germline V gene. CDR3 length: 18 amino acids. V lost 3 bases and J 5 bases, leaving 23 bases between the germline ends. The CDR3 region has the DNA TGTGCCAGCAGCTTCCGACACCAGGGCTCGAACCCCTATCAGCCCCAGCATTTT. It yields the protein CASSFRHQGSNPYQPQHF.

This rearrangement joins TRBV9 to TRBJ2-1; 12 bases match TRBD2. The V and J ends lost 3 bases and 7 bases, in that order; junction bases with no gene match: 5. CDR3 size: 15 residues. Germline lookup yields CDR1 SGDLS and CDR2 YYNGEE. The DNA for the CDR3 is TGTGCCAGCAGCGAGACTAGCGGGAGCTTTAATGAGCAGTTCTTC. Amino acids: CASSETSGSFNEQFF.

The V call is TRBV7-2, the J call TRBJ2-7, with 7 bases identical to TRBD2. CDR3 size: 15 residues. Germline trimming cut 5 bases from V and 2 bases from J; bases unmatched to any gene: 9. CDR1 is SGHTA, CDR2 FQGNSA, per germline. The CDR3 sequence is CASSILRGEPYEQYF. CDR3 coding DNA: TGTGCCAGCAGCATCCTCCGGGGGGAGCCCTACGAGCAGTACTTC.

This clone is a singleton in its sample. The J gene is TRBJ1-5, the V gene TRBV4-3; a weak D match, TRBD1 (5 bases). CDR1 is LGHNA, CDR2 YSLEER, per germline. V lost 0 bases, J lost 7 bases, and 13 bases lay in between. CDR3 length: 15 amino acids. For the CDR3, the DNA is TGCGCCAGCAGCCAAGATGTCCAGGGATACCAGCCCCAGCATTTT. As protein: CASSQDVQGYQPQHF.

As DNA, the CDR3 is TGTGCCAGCAGCCTGGGACAGGGCGGGGAGACCCAGTACTTC. It is translated as CASSLGQGGETQYF. The chain links TRBV5-6 to TRBJ2-5; the match to TRBD1 covers 9 bases. The J segment lost 5 bases and the V segment lost 4 bases, leaving 6 bases of the junction unmatched. The CDR3 is 14 residues long. Germline V gene lookup returns CDR1 SGHDT and CDR2 YYEEEE.

The CDR3 loop is CSASLGSGNYGYTF. CDR3 sequence (DNA): TGCAGTGCTAGTCTTGGGTCCGGGAACTATGGCTACACCTTC. This chain links TRBV20-1 with TRBJ1-2; the D is unclear. V was clipped by 3 bases and J by 2 bases, with 13 bases between them. CDR3 length equals 14 residues. Germline loops: CDR1 DFQATT, CDR2 SNEGSKA (reference sequence).

V gene TRBV4-2 combines with J gene TRBJ2-7, with D perhaps TRBD2 (6 bases). The germline V gene has CDR1 LGHNA and CDR2 YNFKEQ. The CDR3 is 15 amino acids. The V gene lost 0 bases and the J gene lost 3 bases, with 12 bases spanning the gap. The CDR3 DNA sequence: TGTGCCAGCAGCCAAGACGGGCGGAGGGTCTACGAGCAGTACTTC. Translated, it gives CASSQDGRRVYEQYF.

J is TRBJ1-2 and V is TRBV5-6; TRBD1 matches at 10 bases. Germline V gene lookup returns CDR1 SGHDT and CDR2 YYEEEE. Trimming took 5 bases from V and 5 from J; bases not matched to a gene: 9. CDR3 length equals 15 residues. CDR3 sequence (DNA): TGTGCCAGCAGTTTTTCCGGGACAGGGGAGTATGGCTACACCTTC. Translating gives CASSFSGTGEYGYTF.

CDR3 loop: CASSLRHGAYEQYF. For the CDR3, the DNA is TGTGCCAGCAGCTTACGCCACGGGGCCTACGAGCAGTACTTC. The chain recombines TRBV7-3 with TRBJ2-7, with TRBD2 as a possible D gene (5 bases). This CDR3 comprises 14 residues. The germline V gene encodes CDR1 SGHTA and CDR2 FQGTGA. The V gene lost 2 bases and the J gene lost 2 bases, with 10 bases spanning the gap.

V usage is TRBV4-1 and J usage is TRBJ1-2, with D tentatively TRBD1 (6 bases). This CDR3 region has 15 residues. Trimming took 3 bases from V and 0 from J, leaving 11 bases between them. The germline V gene encodes CDR1 MGHRA and CDR2 YSYEKL. CDR3 coding DNA: TGCGCCAGCAGCCACGGACAGACAACTAACTATGGCTACACCTTC. Translated: CASSHGQTTNYGYTF.